This is a list of T cell receptor beta chains from one sample in a study of T cells after yellow fever vaccination. Each CDR3 protein gets one entry after TCRdb re-called the 5' RACE reads with MiXCR. This table has around 300,000 distinct CDR3 sequences, approximately 13% appearing once. The sample was CD4+ T cells sorted from PBMCs, taken 45 days after the yellow fever booster vaccination. The receptor source for this set is a man under 40 who received the YFV17D yellow fever vaccine. Each CDR3 is given with its conserved first and last residue. D genes are given only for firm matches.

D	V	CDR3
.	TRBV15	CATSRDNTGELFF
.	TRBV7-2	CASSLDGPTMNSPLHF
TRBD1	TRBV12-3/TRBV12-4	CASRMGQGPTGELFF
.	TRBV7-2	CASSYEWSAETQYF
.	TRBV2	CASSEGGRIFF
.	TRBV5-4	CASSLAGVRSSYNEQFF
.	TRBV6-5	CASTNDRTTYNEQFF
TRBD2	TRBV20-1	CSAGLAGSTDTQYF
.	TRBV6-6	CASSHRGGHEQYF
.	TRBV6-1	CASRRVDVQFF
.	TRBV5-6	CASSLVSGTNEQFF
TRBD2	TRBV3-1	CASSSGRAPGRNNEQFF
TRBD1	TRBV5-1	CASSLTGASSYNEQFF
TRBD1	TRBV6-5	CASSYIRDRGLAEAFF
TRBD2	TRBV6-1	CASSRRTSSYNEQFF
.	TRBV19	CASSMVSGHKNIQYF
TRBD2	TRBV3-1	CASGGSLGTSGSGANVLTF
TRBD1	TRBV12-3/TRBV12-4	CASRTTGGLGTEAFF
.	TRBV29-1	CSVQENTGITGELFF
TRBD1	TRBV19	CASSFQTGGNEQYF
TRBD1	TRBV10-2	CASSESTLRTGGNYGYTF
.	TRBV12-3/TRBV12-4	CASSLWGQTQYF